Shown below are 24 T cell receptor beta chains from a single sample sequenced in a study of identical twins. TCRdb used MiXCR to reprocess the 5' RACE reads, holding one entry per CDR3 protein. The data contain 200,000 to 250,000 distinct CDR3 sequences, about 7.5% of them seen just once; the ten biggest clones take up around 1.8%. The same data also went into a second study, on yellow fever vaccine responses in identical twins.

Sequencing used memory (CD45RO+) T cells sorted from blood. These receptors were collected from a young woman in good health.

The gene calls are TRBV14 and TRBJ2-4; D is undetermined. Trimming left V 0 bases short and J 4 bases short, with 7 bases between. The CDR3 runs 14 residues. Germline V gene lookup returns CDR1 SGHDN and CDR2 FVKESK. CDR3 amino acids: CASSQDLQKNIQYF. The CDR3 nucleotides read TGTGCCAGCAGCCAAGATCTCCAGAAAAACATTCAGTACTTC.

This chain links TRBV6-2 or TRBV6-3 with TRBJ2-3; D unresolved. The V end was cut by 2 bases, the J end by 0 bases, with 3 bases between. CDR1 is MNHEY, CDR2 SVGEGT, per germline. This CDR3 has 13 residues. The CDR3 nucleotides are TGTGCCAGCAGTTACCCCAGCACAGATACGCAGTATTTT. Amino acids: CASSYPSTDTQYF.

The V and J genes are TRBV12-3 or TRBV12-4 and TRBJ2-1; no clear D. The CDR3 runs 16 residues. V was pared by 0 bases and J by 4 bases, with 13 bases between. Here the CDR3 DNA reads TGTGCCAGCAGTTTAGCCACAAACTCTCTTTACAATGAGCAGTTCTTC. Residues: CASSLATNSLYNEQFF.

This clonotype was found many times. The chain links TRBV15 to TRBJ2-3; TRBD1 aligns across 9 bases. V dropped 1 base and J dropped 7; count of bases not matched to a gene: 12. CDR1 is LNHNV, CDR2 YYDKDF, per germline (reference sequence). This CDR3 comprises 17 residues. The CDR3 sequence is CATSRVGGTGYGNTQYF. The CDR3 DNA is TGTGCCACCAGCAGAGTAGGTGGGACAGGGTATGGAAATACGCAGTATTTT. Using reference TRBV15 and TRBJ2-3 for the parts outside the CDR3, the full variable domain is DAMVIQNPRYQVTQFGKPVTLSCSQTLNHNVMYWYQQKSSQAPKLLFHYYDKDFNNEADTPDNFQSRRPNTSFCFLDIRSPGLGDTAMYLCATSRVGGTGYGNTQYFGPGTRLTVL.

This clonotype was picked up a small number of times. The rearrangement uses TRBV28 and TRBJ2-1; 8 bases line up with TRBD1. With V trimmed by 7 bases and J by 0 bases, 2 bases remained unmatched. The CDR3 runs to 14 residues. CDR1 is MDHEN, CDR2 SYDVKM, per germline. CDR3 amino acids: CASIGQGSYNEQFF. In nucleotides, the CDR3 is TGTGCCAGCATCGGACAGGGCTCCTACAATGAGCAGTTCTTC. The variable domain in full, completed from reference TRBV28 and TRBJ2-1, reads DVKVTQSSRYLVKRTGEKVFLECVQDMDHENMFWYRQDPGLGLRLIYFSYDVKMKEKGDIPEGYSVSREKKERFSLILESASTNQTSMYLCASIGQGSYNEQFFGPGTRLTVL.

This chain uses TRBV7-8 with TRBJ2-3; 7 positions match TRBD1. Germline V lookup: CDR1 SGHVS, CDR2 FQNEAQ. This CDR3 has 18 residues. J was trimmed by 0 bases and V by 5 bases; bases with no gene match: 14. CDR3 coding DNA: TGTGCCAGCAGCGTCCGGGCCAGGGGGATTCTCAGCACAGATACGCAGTATTTT. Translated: CASSVRARGILSTDTQYF.

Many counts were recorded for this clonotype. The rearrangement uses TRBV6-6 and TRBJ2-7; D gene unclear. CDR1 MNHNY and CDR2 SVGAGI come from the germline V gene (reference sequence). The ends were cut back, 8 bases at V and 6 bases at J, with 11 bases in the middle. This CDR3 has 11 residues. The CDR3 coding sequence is TGTGCCAGCCAAGTCGGTCTCGAGCAGTACTTC. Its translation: CASQVGLEQYF.

The CDR3 loop is CASSTLAGVGDEQYF. CDR3 bases: TGTGCCAGCAGTACCTTAGCGGGAGTGGGAGACGAGCAGTACTTC. The chain has TRBV12-3 or TRBV12-4 and TRBJ2-7; 9 nucleotides line up with TRBD2. V shed 5 bases, J shed 5 bases, and the junction held 10 bases outside the gene matches. CDR3 length equals 15 residues.

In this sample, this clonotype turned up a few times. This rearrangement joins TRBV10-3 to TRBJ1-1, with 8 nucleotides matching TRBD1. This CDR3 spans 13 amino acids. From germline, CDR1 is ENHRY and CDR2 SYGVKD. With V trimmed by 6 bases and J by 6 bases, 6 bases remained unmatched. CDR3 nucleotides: TGTGCCATCAGCGGACAGGGTTCGGCTGAAGCTTTCTTT. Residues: CAISGQGSAEAFF.

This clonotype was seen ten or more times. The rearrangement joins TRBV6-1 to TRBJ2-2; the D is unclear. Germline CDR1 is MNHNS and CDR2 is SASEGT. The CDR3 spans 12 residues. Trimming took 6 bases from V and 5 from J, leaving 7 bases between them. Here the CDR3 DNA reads TGTGCCAGCAGCGATTTAACCGGGGAGCTGTTTTTT. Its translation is CASSDLTGELFF.

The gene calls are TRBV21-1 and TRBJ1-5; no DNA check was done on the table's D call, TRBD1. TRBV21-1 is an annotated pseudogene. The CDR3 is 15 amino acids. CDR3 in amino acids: CASSLDIDSNQPQHF. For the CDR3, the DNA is TGTGCCAGCAGCCTGGACATAGATAGCAATCAGCCCCAGCATTTT.

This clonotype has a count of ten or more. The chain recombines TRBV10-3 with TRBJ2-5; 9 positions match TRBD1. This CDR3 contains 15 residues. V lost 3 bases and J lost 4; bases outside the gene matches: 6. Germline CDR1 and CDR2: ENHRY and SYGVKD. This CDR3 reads CAISDPDRGGETQYF. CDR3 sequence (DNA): TGTGCCATCAGTGACCCGGACAGGGGAGGAGAGACCCAGTACTTC.

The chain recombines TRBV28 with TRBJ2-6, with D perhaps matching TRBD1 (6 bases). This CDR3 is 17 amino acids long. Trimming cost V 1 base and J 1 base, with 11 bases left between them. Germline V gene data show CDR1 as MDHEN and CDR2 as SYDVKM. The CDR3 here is CASSLSQGQSGANVLTF. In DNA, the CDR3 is TGTGCCAGCAGTTTATCACAGGGCCAGTCTGGGGCCAACGTCCTGACTTTC.

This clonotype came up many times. DNA for the CDR3: TGTGCCAGCAGCAATACAGTGACGGGAGAGCAGTACTTC. This codes for CASSNTVTGEQYF. The V gene is TRBV6-1, the J gene TRBJ2-7, with D possibly being TRBD2 (5 bases). Looked up from germline, CDR1 is MNHNS and CDR2 is SASEGT. CDR3 size: 13 residues. V was pared by 6 bases and J by 7 bases, with 16 bases between.

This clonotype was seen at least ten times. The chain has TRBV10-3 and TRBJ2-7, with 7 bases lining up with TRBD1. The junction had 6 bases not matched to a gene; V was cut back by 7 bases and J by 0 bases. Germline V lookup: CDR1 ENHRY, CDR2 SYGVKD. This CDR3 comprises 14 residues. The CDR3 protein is CAINGDSHSYEQYF. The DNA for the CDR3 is TGTGCCATCAACGGGGACAGCCACTCCTACGAGCAGTACTTC.

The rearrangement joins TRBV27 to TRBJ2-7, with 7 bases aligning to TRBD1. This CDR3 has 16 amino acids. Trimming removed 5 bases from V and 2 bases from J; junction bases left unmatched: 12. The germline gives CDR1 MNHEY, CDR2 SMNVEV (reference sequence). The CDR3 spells CASSTQGDPVPYEQYF. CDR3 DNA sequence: TGTGCCAGCAGTACCCAGGGGGACCCTGTCCCCTACGAGCAGTACTTC.

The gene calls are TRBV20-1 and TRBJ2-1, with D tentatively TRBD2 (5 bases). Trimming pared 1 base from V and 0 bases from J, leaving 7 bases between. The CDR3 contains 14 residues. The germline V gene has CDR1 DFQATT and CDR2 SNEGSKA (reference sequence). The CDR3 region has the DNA TGCAGTGCTAGAGGGGAGAGCTCCTACAATGAGCAGTTCTTC. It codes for CSARGESSYNEQFF.

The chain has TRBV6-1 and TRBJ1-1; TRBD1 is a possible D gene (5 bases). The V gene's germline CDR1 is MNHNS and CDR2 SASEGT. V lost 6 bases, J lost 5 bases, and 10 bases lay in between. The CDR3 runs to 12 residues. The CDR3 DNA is TGTGCCAGCAGGAGGGGAGGGACTGAAGCTTTCTTT. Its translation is CASRRGGTEAFF.

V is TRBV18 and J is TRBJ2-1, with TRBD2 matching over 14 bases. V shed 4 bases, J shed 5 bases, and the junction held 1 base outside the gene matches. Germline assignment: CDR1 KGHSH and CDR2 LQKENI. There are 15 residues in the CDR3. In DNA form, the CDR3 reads TGTGCCAGCTCACGGGGACTAGCGGGAGACAATGAGCAGTTCTTC. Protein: CASSRGLAGDNEQFF.

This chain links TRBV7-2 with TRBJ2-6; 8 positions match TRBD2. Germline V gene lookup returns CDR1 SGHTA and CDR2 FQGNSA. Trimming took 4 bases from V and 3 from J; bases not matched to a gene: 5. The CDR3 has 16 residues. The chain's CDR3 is CASSSRGGYGANVLTF. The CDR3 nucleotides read TGTGCCAGCAGCTCTCGGGGGGGGTATGGGGCCAACGTCCTGACTTTC.

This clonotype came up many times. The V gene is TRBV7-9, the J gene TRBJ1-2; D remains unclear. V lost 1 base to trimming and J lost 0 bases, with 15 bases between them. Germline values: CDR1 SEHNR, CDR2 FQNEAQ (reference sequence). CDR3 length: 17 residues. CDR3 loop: CASSLGFPTGANYGYTF. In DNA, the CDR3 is TGTGCCAGCAGCTTAGGGTTCCCCACCGGAGCTAACTATGGCTACACCTTC.

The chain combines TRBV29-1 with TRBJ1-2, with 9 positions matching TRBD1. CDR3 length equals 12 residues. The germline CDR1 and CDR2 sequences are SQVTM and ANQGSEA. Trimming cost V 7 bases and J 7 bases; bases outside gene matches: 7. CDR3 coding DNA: TGCAGCGCTGGACAGGGGAACCTTGGCTACACCTTC. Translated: CSAGQGNLGYTF.

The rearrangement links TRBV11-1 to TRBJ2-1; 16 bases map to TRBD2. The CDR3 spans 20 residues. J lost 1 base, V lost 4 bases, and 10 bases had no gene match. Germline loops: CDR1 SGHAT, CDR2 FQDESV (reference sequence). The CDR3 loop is CASSSTGLAGGPVSYNEQFF. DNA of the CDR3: TGTGCCAGCAGCTCGACGGGACTAGCGGGAGGGCCGGTGTCCTACAATGAGCAGTTCTTC.

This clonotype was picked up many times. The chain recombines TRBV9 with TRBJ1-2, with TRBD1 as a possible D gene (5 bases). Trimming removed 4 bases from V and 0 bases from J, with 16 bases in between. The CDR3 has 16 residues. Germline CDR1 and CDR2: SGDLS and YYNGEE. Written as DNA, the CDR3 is TGTGCCAGCAGCCCCTTGGGGGGTGCTACTAACTATGGCTACACCTTC. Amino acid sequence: CASSPLGGATNYGYTF.